The 19 T cell receptor beta chains reported below all come from one sample, sequenced in a study of OX40 agonist ivuxolimab in advanced cancers. Measured with immunoSEQ multiplex PCR; TCRdb has only the in-frame clones, and not every one. The data hold some 77,000 clones, with 85% to 95% observed a single time. The sequencing here drew on CD4+ or CD8+ T cells sorted from blood, taken in a trial of the OX40 agonist ivuxolimab. Every receptor here comes from an adult with an advanced solid tumor such as melanoma, head and neck, liver or kidney cancer.

The DNA of the CDR3 is TGTGCCAGCAGCTTGAACGGTGACTCCGAGCAGTTCTTC. Translated: CASSLNGDSEQFF. The chain uses TRBV11-3 and TRBJ2-1; the D is unclear. V lost 3 bases and J 10 bases, leaving 13 bases between the germline ends. Germline CDR1 and CDR2: SGHNT and YENEEA. This CDR3 comprises 13 residues.

The chain carries TRBV4-1 and TRBJ2-2, with 10 bases aligning to TRBD1. The CDR3 length is 16 residues. After removal of 3 bases from V and 1 base from J, the junction contained 2 bases not matched to a gene. Germline V gene sequence: CDR1 MGHRA, CDR2 YSYEKL. The CDR3 DNA follows: TGCGCCAGCAGCCAGACAGGGGGCTGGAACACCGGGGAGCTGTTTTTT. It encodes CASSQTGGWNTGELFF.

The J gene is TRBJ1-1, the V gene TRBV7-2, with no clear D. From germline, CDR1 is SGHTA and CDR2 FQGNSA. V lost 3 bases and J 1 base, leaving 9 bases between the germline ends. The CDR3 is 14 amino acids. The CDR3 DNA sequence: TGTGCCAGCAGCTTTCGTGCGAGGAACACTGAAGCTTTCTTT. Its translation is CASSFRARNTEAFF.

The V and J genes are TRBV5-1 and TRBJ1-2; 7 nucleotides agree with TRBD1. This CDR3 region has 13 residues. V shed 7 bases and J 4 bases; nucleotides not matched to a gene: 7. CDR1 and CDR2 from the germline V gene are SGHRS and YFSETQ. The CDR3 protein is CASSPTGPYGYTF. The DNA for the CDR3 is TGCGCCAGCTCCCCGACAGGGCCCTATGGCTACACCTTC. Using reference TRBV5-1 and TRBJ1-2 for the parts outside the CDR3, the full variable domain is KAGVTQTPRYLIKTRGQQVTLSCSPISGHRSVSWYQQTPGQGLQFLFEYFSETQRNKGNFPGRFSGRQFSNSRSEMNVSTLELGDSALYLCASSPTGPYGYTFGSGTRLTVV.

This rearrangement joins TRBV7-9 to TRBJ1-1, with D maybe TRBD1 (6 bases). This CDR3 contains 13 residues. From germline, CDR1 is SEHNR and CDR2 FQNEAQ (reference sequence). V was pared by 5 bases and J by 1 base, with 8 bases between. Written as DNA, the CDR3 is TGTGCCAGCAGCCAGGACAGGAACACTGAAGCTTTCTTT. Translated, it gives CASSQDRNTEAFF.

This rearrangement joins TRBV30 to TRBJ2-5, with D possibly matching TRBD2 (7 bases). CDR1 is GTSNPN and CDR2 is SVGIG in the germline V gene (reference sequence). The CDR3 is 14 residues long. The V gene lost 3 bases and the J gene lost 4 bases, with 15 bases spanning the gap. The CDR3 loop reads CAWSSSRGRETQYF. The CDR3 bases are TGTGCCTGGAGCAGCTCGCGGGGGCGAGAGACCCAGTACTTC.

The chain uses TRBV7-2 and TRBJ2-7; D is unclear. The CDR3 totals 12 residues. V dropped 5 bases and J dropped 0 bases, with 5 bases sitting between them. The germline V gene encodes CDR1 SGHTA and CDR2 FQGNSA. The CDR3 spells CASSANSYEQYF. CDR3 nucleotides: TGTGCCAGCAGCGCCAACTCCTACGAGCAGTACTTC.

This clone was recorded once. The chain carries TRBV7-3 and TRBJ2-3, with 8 bases identical to TRBD2. Germline values: CDR1 SGHTA, CDR2 FQGTGA. Trimming cost V 1 base and J 3 bases; bases outside gene matches: 3. The CDR3 spans 15 residues. The CDR3 here is CASSLRGLVTDTQYF. The CDR3 DNA is TGTGCCAGCAGCTTAAGGGGACTAGTAACAGATACGCAGTATTTT.

J is TRBJ2-5 and V is TRBV28; D remains unclear. CDR3 length: 18 residues. CDR1 is MDHEN and CDR2 is SYDVKM in the germline V gene. Deletions cut 2 bases from V and 4 bases from J, with 23 bases between. The CDR3 loop reads CASSLVSSEVPVGETQYF. In DNA, the CDR3 is TGTGCCAGCAGTTTAGTTTCTTCCGAAGTCCCCGTAGGAGAGACCCAGTACTTC.

V gene TRBV10-3 combines with J gene TRBJ2-1; D might be TRBD1 (6 bases). Germline assignment: CDR1 ENHRY and CDR2 SYGVKD. Trimming cost V 4 bases and J 1 base, with 20 bases left between them. This CDR3 spans 18 amino acids. CDR3 loop: CAISASTTYRESYNEQFF. CDR3 nucleotides: TGTGCCATCAGTGCATCCACCACCTACAGGGAATCCTACAATGAGCAGTTCTTC.

The J gene is TRBJ1-2, the V gene TRBV10-2; D gene unclear. V gave up 8 bases and J gave up 3 bases, with 10 bases separating them. CDR3 length: 12 amino acids. CDR1 WSHSY and CDR2 SAAADI come from the germline V gene. CDR3 in DNA: TGCGCCAGCTCTCCCCGGGACTATGGCTACACCTTC. Translation gives CASSPRDYGYTF.

In this sample, this clone turned up once. The chain uses TRBV18 and TRBJ2-5, with a tentative D call TRBD1 (5 bases). V lost 1 base, J lost 4 bases, and 7 bases lay in between. This CDR3 has 13 amino acids. The germline V gene has CDR1 KGHSH and CDR2 LQKENI. The CDR3 sequence: CASSPQGIETQYF. CDR3 coding DNA: TGTGCCAGCTCACCACAGGGGATAGAGACCCAGTACTTC.

This chain uses TRBV5-1 with TRBJ2-1; 7 positions agree with TRBD2. CDR1 and CDR2 (germline): SGHRS, YFSETQ. CDR3 length equals 15 residues. V lost 0 bases, J lost 4 bases, and 4 bases stayed unmatched. The CDR3 protein is CASSLAPSGYNEQFF. CDR3 sequence (DNA): TGCGCCAGCAGCTTGGCGCCTAGCGGTTACAATGAGCAGTTCTTC. Full variable domain (outside the CDR3, taken from reference TRBV5-1 and TRBJ2-1): KAGVTQTPRYLIKTRGQQVTLSCSPISGHRSVSWYQQTPGQGLQFLFEYFSETQRNKGNFPGRFSGRQFSNSRSEMNVSTLELGDSALYLCASSLAPSGYNEQFFGPGTRLTVL.

The V gene is TRBV20-1, the J gene TRBJ2-1; D ambiguous. Germline-derived CDR1 and CDR2 are DFQATT and SNEGSKA (reference sequence). This CDR3 has 9 amino acids. The germline V and J ends were trimmed by 6 bases and 10 bases, with 7 bases remaining between them. The CDR3 DNA sequence: TGCAGTGCCGGCTGGGAGCAGTTCTTC. Its translation is CSAGWEQFF.

V is TRBV6-1 and J is TRBJ2-1; 8 bases fit TRBD2. Losses at the gene ends were 4 bases for V and 2 bases for J; bases not matched to a gene: 4. This CDR3 contains 15 residues. Germline assignment: CDR1 MNHNS and CDR2 SASEGT. CDR3: CASSVSGSPYNEQFF. The DNA of the CDR3 is TGTGCCAGCAGTGTAAGCGGGAGCCCCTACAATGAGCAGTTCTTC.

J is TRBJ2-2 and V is TRBV7-2; 11 bases map to TRBD2. This CDR3 contains 17 residues. V lost 5 bases, J lost 8 bases, and 13 bases stayed unmatched. The V gene's germline CDR1 is SGHTA and CDR2 FQGNSA. CDR3 sequence reads: CASSPRLSGRAGGELFF. DNA for the CDR3: TGTGCCAGCAGCCCCCGTCTTAGCGGGAGGGCCGGGGGGGAGCTGTTTTTT.

The CDR3 DNA sequence: TGTGCCATCAGTGAGTCTCGGGGGCGGGGGAACACTGAAGCTTTCTTT. It specifies CAISESRGRGNTEAFF. The rearrangement uses TRBV10-3 and TRBJ1-1; D perhaps matches TRBD1 (6 bases). CDR3 length equals 16 residues. Between the trimmed V and J ends, which lost 0 bases and 1 base, there was a span of 12 bases. The germline V gene has CDR1 ENHRY and CDR2 SYGVKD.

The rearrangement uses TRBV28 and TRBJ1-5; TRBD1 might be the D (5 bases). The ends were cut back, 6 bases at V and 7 bases at J, with 13 bases in the middle. From germline, CDR1 is MDHEN and CDR2 SYDVKM. The CDR3 has 13 amino acids. The chain's CDR3 is CASRPGGYQPQHF. The CDR3 DNA reads as TGTGCCAGCAGACCGGGGGGGTACCAGCCCCAGCATTTT.

This clone appeared once. The chain carries TRBV30 and TRBJ2-2; D is perhaps TRBD1 or TRBD2 (5 bases each). Trimming cost V 4 bases and J 8 bases, with 14 bases left between them. CDR3 length: 13 residues. From germline, CDR1 is GTSNPN and CDR2 SVGIG (reference sequence). CDR3 sequence reads: CAWNGIRGGELFF. In DNA, the CDR3 is TGTGCCTGGAACGGGATAAGGGGTGGGGAGCTGTTTTTT.